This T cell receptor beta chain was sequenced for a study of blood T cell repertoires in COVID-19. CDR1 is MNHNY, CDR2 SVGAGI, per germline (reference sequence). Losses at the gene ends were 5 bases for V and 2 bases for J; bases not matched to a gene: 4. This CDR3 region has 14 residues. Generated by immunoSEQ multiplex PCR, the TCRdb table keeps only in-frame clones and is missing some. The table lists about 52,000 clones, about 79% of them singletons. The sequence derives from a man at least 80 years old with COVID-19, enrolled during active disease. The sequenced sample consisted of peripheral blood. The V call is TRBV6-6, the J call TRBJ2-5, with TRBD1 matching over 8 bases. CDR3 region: CASSPRTGQETQYF. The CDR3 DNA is TGTGCCAGCAGTCCTCGGACAGGGCAAGAGACCCAGTACTTC.